This TCR beta chain was recorded in a study of CXCR3-negative and CXCR3-positive naive CD8 T cells. The germline CDR1 and CDR2 sequences are MDHEN and SYDVKM. CDR3 length: 16 residues. UMI-labeled 5' RACE yielded the TRB cDNA libraries. From the 5' RACE reads, TCRdb lists one entry per CDR3 protein and no DNA. The table for this sample gives about 130,000 distinct CDR3 sequences. The sample was naive CXCR3- CD8+ T cells from blood. Noted subset: CD45RO-CCR7+CD27+CD95- naive CD8+ T cells lacking CXCR3 (TNR3-). V usage is TRBV28 and J usage is TRBJ2-6; TCRdb returns TRBD1, unconfirmable since there is no DNA. The sequence was collected from a human donor in good health. Some clones in this sample may be carry-over from other donors' samples. CDR3 loop: CASSPDRGPGANVLTF.